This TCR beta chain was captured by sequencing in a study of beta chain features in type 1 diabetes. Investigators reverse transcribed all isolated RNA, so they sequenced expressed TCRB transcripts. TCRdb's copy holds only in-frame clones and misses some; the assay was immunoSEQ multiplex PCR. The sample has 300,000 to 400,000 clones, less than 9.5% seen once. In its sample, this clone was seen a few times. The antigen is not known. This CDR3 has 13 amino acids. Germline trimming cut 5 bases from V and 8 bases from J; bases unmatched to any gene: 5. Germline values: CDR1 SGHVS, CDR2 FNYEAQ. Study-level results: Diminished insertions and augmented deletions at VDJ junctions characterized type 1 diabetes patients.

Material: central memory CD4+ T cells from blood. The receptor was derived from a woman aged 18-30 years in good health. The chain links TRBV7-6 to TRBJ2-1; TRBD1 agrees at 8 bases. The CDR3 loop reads CASSANRGYEQFF. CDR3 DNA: TGTGCCAGCAGCGCCAACAGGGGGTATGAGCAGTTCTTC.